The T cell receptor beta chain described here comes from a study of regulatory T cells in long-lasting Graves disease. General study results and limits: Between persistent patients, roughly 2,600 public clonotypes were shared, exceeding the 950 to 1,000 shared between new patients. The small sample size may have reduced accuracy.

Trimming pared 5 bases from V and 0 bases from J, leaving 8 bases between. This CDR3 has 15 amino acids. CDR1 is MDHEN, CDR2 SYDVKM, per germline. This clonotype was seen only a few times. As yet, its antigen is unknown. Documented time point: newly diagnosed GD, antithyroid drugs for less than 3 months. Making the TCR library involved RNA that had been extracted from PBMCs. CDR3 regions were amplified by Arm-PCR using iRepertoire HTBI primers to build TCR beta libraries. TCRdb independently ran MiXCR on the multiplex PCR reads; one entry per CDR3 protein. The sample holds 400,000 to 500,000 distinct CDR3 sequences; less than 20% are singletons and the top ten take 23%. In addition, the sample was reused for a study of T cells in Graves' hyperthyroidism and ophthalmopathy.

The sample here was peripheral blood mononuclear cells (PBMCs), taken at new diagnosis, from a patient treated with antithyroid drugs. J is TRBJ2-6 and V is TRBV28; TRBD1 or TRBD2 may be the D gene (5 bases each). This TCR derives from a woman aged 18-30 years with Graves disease. The CDR3 sequence is CASSGTDSGANVLTF. The CDR3 nucleotides read TGTGCCAGCAGTGGGACGGACTCTGGGGCCAACGTCCTGACTTTC.